A selection of T cell receptor beta chains follows, all from one sample in a study of cytomegalovirus exposure and HLA in healthy donors. Libraries were prepared by immunoSEQ multiplex PCR; TCRdb keeps only in-frame clonotypes and omits some of them. Of 99,000 or so clones listed, approximately 69% are singletons. The sequenced sample consisted of PBMCs. The receptor source for this set is a young man in good health and CMV-seronegative. CDR3s include the opening cysteine and the closing phenylalanine or tryptophan. A D gene is named only where the DNA matches it firmly. Only part of the rows carry a size: once, few, many, or a class if the clone is expanded.

v_gene	d_gene	j_gene	abundance	CDR3aa	CDR3nt
TRBV19	.	TRBJ1-2	.	CASSSQGYGYTF	TGTGCCAGTAGTTCCCAGGGGTATGGCTACACCTTC
TRBV7-2	.	TRBJ1-2	.	CASSLEAGTGGGYTF	TGTGCCAGCAGCTTAGAGGCAGGGACTGGGGGTGGCTACACCTTC
TRBV29-1	TRBD1	TRBJ1-2	.	CSVGDRGGGYTF	TGCAGCGTTGGGGACAGGGGGGGTGGCTACACCTTC
TRBV29-1	.	TRBJ2-7	.	CSVPRERNYEQYF	TGCAGCGTGCCCCGGGAGAGGAACTACGAGCAGTACTTC
TRBV10-1	TRBD2	TRBJ2-1	.	CASTTGLAGGCDEQFF	TGCGCCAGCACAACGGGACTAGCGGGAGGGTGCGATGAGCAGTTCTTC
TRBV10-3	TRBD1	TRBJ2-7	once	CAIRPRDSSYEQYF	TGTGCCATCAGGCCTCGGGACAGTTCCTACGAGCAGTACTTC
TRBV7-3	.	TRBJ2-7	.	CASSLRPSYEQYF	TGTGCCAGCAGCTTAAGGCCTTCCTACGAGCAGTACTTC
TRBV7-9	.	TRBJ1-1	.	CASRRGFVNTEAFF	TGTGCCAGCAGGCGGGGGTTTGTGAACACTGAAGCTTTCTTT
TRBV7-9	.	TRBJ1-2	.	CASSTTGTNNYGYTF	TGTGCCAGCAGCACAACCGGGACAAACAACTATGGCTACACCTTC
TRBV29-1	TRBD1	TRBJ2-1	.	CSVGRRDRGAYEQFF	TGCAGCGTAGGGCGCCGGGACAGGGGCGCCTATGAGCAGTTCTTC
TRBV15	.	TRBJ1-4	.	CATSRDRSAGSEKLFF	TGTGCCACCAGCAGAGATAGATCGGCAGGCTCCGAGAAACTGTTTTTT
TRBV10-3	TRBD2	TRBJ2-1	.	CAIRGLAGVWGNEQFF	TGTGCCATCAGGGGACTAGCGGGAGTTTGGGGGAATGAGCAGTTCTTC
TRBV30	.	TRBJ2-3	.	CAWSLGDTQYF	TGTGCCTGGAGTCTCGGAGATACGCAGTATTTT
TRBV7-8	TRBD1	TRBJ2-7	.	CASSPRQGLSYEQYF	TGTGCCAGCAGCCCTAGACAGGGTTTGTCCTACGAGCAGTACTTC
TRBV28	TRBD1	TRBJ1-3	once	CASRFLGTGERNTIYF	TGTGCCAGCAGGTTCCTGGGGACAGGGGAAAGAAACACCATATATTTT
TRBV7-2	TRBD1	TRBJ2-1	.	CASSFPGGPSYNEQFF	TGTGCCAGCAGCTTCCCAGGGGGACCCTCCTACAATGAGCAGTTCTTC
TRBV5-5	.	TRBJ2-2	few	CASTHKNTGELFF	TGTGCCAGCACGCACAAGAACACCGGGGAGCTGTTTTTT
TRBV6-1	TRBD1	TRBJ2-7	few	CASSETGTGGIHEQYF	TGTGCCAGCAGCGAAACCGGGACAGGGGGGATCCACGAGCAGTACTTC
TRBV2	.	TRBJ1-2	.	CASTQGYGYTF	TGTGCCAGCACACAGGGCTATGGCTACACCTTC
TRBV7-2	TRBD2	TRBJ2-3	.	CASSLVSGGQTDTQYF	TGTGCCAGCAGCTTAGTGTCGGGAGGGCAGACAGATACGCAGTATTTT
TRBV23-1	.	TRBJ2-2	.	CASTQGVAHYTGELFF	TGCGCCAGCACACAGGGCGTCGCGCATTACACCGGGGAGCTGTTTTTT
TRBV7-2	.	TRBJ1-2	.	CASSLDVFLGYTF	TGTGCCAGCAGCTTAGATGTCTTCCTTGGCTACACCTTC
TRBV7-6	.	TRBJ1-5	.	CASSSGGGQPQHF	TGTGCCAGCAGCTCCGGGGGGGGTCAGCCCCAGCATTTT
TRBV4-2	TRBD1	TRBJ1-5	.	CASSQDRTGPGPQHF	TGTGCCAGCAGCCAAGATCGGACAGGTCCGGGGCCCCAGCATTTT
TRBV19	TRBD1	TRBJ1-5	.	CASKPDRGMNQPQHF	TGTGCCAGTAAACCGGACAGGGGGATGAATCAGCCCCAGCATTTT
TRBV7-3	TRBD2	TRBJ2-3	.	CASSQASGTDTQYF	TGTGCCAGCAGCCAAGCTAGCGGGACAGATACGCAGTATTTT
TRBV28	TRBD1	TRBJ2-5	.	CASGTGGRETQYF	TGTGCCAGCGGGACAGGGGGCCGGGAGACCCAGTACTTC
TRBV7-2	TRBD2	TRBJ2-7	.	CASSLTSGTYYEQYF	TGTGCCAGCAGCCTTACTAGCGGGACTTACTACGAGCAGTACTTC
TRBV7-9	TRBD2	TRBJ2-1	.	CASYRSSGAGGNEQFF	TGTGCCAGCTATCGGTCGTCGGGAGCGGGGGGCAATGAGCAGTTCTTC
TRBV25-1	.	TRBJ2-3	.	CASSEVRYADTQYF	TGTGCCAGCAGTGAAGTGCGGTACGCAGATACGCAGTATTTT
TRBV5-1	.	TRBJ2-5	.	CASSLLGFQETQYF	TGCGCCAGCAGCTTGTTGGGCTTCCAAGAGACCCAGTACTTC
TRBV11-3	.	TRBJ1-2	few	CASSWDSNYGYTF	TGTGCCAGCAGCTGGGACTCAAACTATGGCTACACCTTC
TRBV5-8	TRBD1	TRBJ1-1	.	CASSLQGAVAEAFF	TGTGCCAGCAGCTTGCAGGGGGCGGTTGCTGAAGCTTTCTTT
TRBV5-1	.	TRBJ2-7	few	CASSSGQSNYEQYF	TGCGCCAGCAGCTCAGGACAGTCGAACTACGAGCAGTACTTC
TRBV11-2	TRBD1	TRBJ2-1	.	CASSLEGQGVNEQFF	TGTGCCAGCAGCTTAGAGGGACAGGGTGTCAATGAGCAGTTCTTC
TRBV7-2	TRBD1	TRBJ1-2	.	CASSRQGSDYGYTF	TGTGCCAGCAGCAGACAGGGTTCGGACTATGGCTACACCTTC
TRBV18	.	TRBJ2-7	.	CASSTDSYEQYF	TGTGCCAGCTCAACAGACTCCTACGAGCAGTACTTC
TRBV5-1	.	TRBJ2-7	.	CASSLVVSGPYEQYF	TGCGCCAGCAGCTTGGTCGTTAGTGGGCCCTACGAGCAGTACTTC
TRBV27	TRBD1	TRBJ1-2	.	CASRGDRGANYGYTF	TGTGCCAGCAGAGGAGACAGGGGAGCTAACTATGGCTACACCTTC
TRBV18	.	TRBJ1-1	.	CASSPFKQGNTEAFF	TGTGCCAGCTCACCTTTTAAACAGGGGAACACTGAAGCTTTCTTT
TRBV30	TRBD1	TRBJ1-4	.	CAWSGTGGFEKLFF	TGTGCCTGGAGTGGAACAGGGGGCTTTGAAAAACTGTTTTTT
TRBV5-4	TRBD2	TRBJ2-1	.	CASRLALGGTTYNEQFF	TGTGCCAGCAGGCTTGCCCTTGGGGGGACTACCTACAATGAGCAGTTCTTC
TRBV5-8	TRBD1	TRBJ2-5	few	CASTLERGQGAQYF	TGTGCCAGCACCCTCGAGAGGGGACAGGGGGCCCAGTACTTC
TRBV10-3	TRBD1	TRBJ1-3	.	CAIRGQGGNTIYF	TGTGCCATCAGAGGACAGGGCGGAAACACCATATATTTT
TRBV28	TRBD2	TRBJ2-3	.	CAAGREDSSTDTQYF	TGTGCCGCCGGGCGGGAGGATTCTAGCACAGATACGCAGTATTTT
TRBV27	TRBD1	TRBJ1-5	.	CASSNRDRYQPQHF	TGTGCCAGCAGTAACCGGGACAGGTATCAGCCCCAGCATTTT
TRBV6-1	TRBD1	TRBJ1-1	.	CASSGGTGGWAFF	TGTGCCAGCAGTGGGGGGACAGGGGGCTGGGCTTTCTTT
TRBV6-5	.	TRBJ2-1	.	CASSRDSNEQFF	TGTGCCAGCAGTCGGGACTCCAATGAGCAGTTCTTC
TRBV6-6	TRBD1	TRBJ1-5	few	CASIKGAWRNQPQHF	TGTGCCAGCATTAAGGGGGCTTGGCGCAATCAGCCCCAGCATTTT
TRBV7-8	TRBD1	TRBJ1-1	.	CASSLVYQINRQGAFF	TGTGCCAGCAGCTTAGTCTACCAGATTAACCGACAGGGAGCTTTCTTT
TRBV6-5	.	TRBJ1-5	.	CASSYSGGNQPQHF	TGTGCCAGCAGTTACTCCGGCGGGAATCAGCCCCAGCATTTT
TRBV28	TRBD1	TRBJ1-1	.	CASRDHRGMNTEAFF	TGTGCCAGCAGGGATCACAGGGGAATGAACACTGAAGCTTTCTTT
TRBV6-1	.	TRBJ2-3	.	CASSERRGSTDTQYF	TGTGCCAGCAGTGAACGGAGGGGCAGCACAGATACGCAGTATTTT
TRBV18	TRBD2	TRBJ2-2	.	CASSRTSGRATGELFF	TGTGCCAGCTCACGGACTAGCGGGAGGGCCACCGGGGAGCTGTTTTTT
TRBV20-1	.	TRBJ2-1	.	CSAGPYNEQFF	TGCAGTGCTGGGCCCTACAATGAGCAGTTCTTC
TRBV9	.	TRBJ2-1	.	CASSVDLAAAENEQFF	TGTGCCAGCAGCGTAGATCTTGCGGCCGCCGAGAATGAGCAGTTCTTC
TRBV7-9	TRBD1	TRBJ2-5	.	CASSLGDRVHRNF	TGTGCCAGCAGCTTAGGGGACAGGGTCCATCGTAACTTC